A selection of T cell receptor beta chains follows, all from one sample in a study of beta chain features in type 1 diabetes. TCRdb's copy holds only in-frame clones and misses some; the assay was immunoSEQ multiplex PCR. The sample carries under 900,000 clones, about 17% recorded once. The sample consisted of naive CD4+ T cells from blood. These receptors all come from a woman aged 18-35 years in good health. Both conserved end residues are part of each CDR3. D genes are given only for firm matches. Clone size appears in some rows only: once, few, many, or a class for an expanded clone.

J gene,D gene,V gene,clone size,CDR3 length,CDR3 protein,CDR3 DNA
TRBJ2-7,-,TRBV28,few,11,CALSWDSLMYF,TGTGCCCTCTCCTGGGACTCCCTTATGTACTTC
TRBJ1-2,-,TRBV25-1,few,11,CASSEGGGYTF,TGTGCCAGCAGTGAGGGGGGAGGCTACACCTTC
TRBJ2-1,TRBD1,TRBV5-4,-,15,CASSLGPGQGGEQFF,TGTGCCAGCAGCTTGGGCCCGGGACAGGGAGGTGAGCAGTTCTTC
TRBJ1-2,TRBD1,TRBV28,-,14,CASSRDRASYGYTF,TGTGCCAGCAGTCGAGACAGGGCGTCCTATGGCTACACCTTC
TRBJ2-3,TRBD2,TRBV7-9,-,17,CASSSNWAGGRTDTQYF,TGTGCCAGCAGCTCCAATTGGGCGGGAGGCCGCACAGATACGCAGTATTTT
TRBJ2-3,-,TRBV28,few,16,CASSRAGAPSTDTQYF,TGTGCCAGCAGCCGGGCAGGTGCTCCAAGCACAGATACGCAGTATTTT
TRBJ1-6,-,TRBV10-3,once,12,CATRETNSPLHF,TGTGCCACCCGGGAGACCAATTCACCCCTCCACTTT
TRBJ2-7,TRBD1,TRBV7-3,few,14,CASRFPGQGSEQYF,TGTGCCAGCAGATTTCCGGGACAGGGATCCGAGCAGTACTTC
TRBJ1-2,TRBD1,TRBV28,few,15,CASSLEAGGNYGYTF,TGTGCCAGCAGTTTAGAGGCAGGGGGTAACTATGGCTACACCTTC
TRBJ2-5,-,TRBV29-1,few,13,CSALPGNQETQYF,TGCAGTGCATTGCCCGGGAACCAAGAGACCCAGTACTTC
TRBJ2-5,TRBD2,TRBV7-9,few,17,CASSLRSGPTAGETQYF,TGTGCCAGCAGCCTAAGGTCTGGGCCCACAGCGGGGGAGACCCAGTACTTC
TRBJ1-2,-,TRBV7-9,few,14,CASSLMRRDYGYTF,TGTGCCAGCAGCTTAATGCGGAGGGACTATGGCTACACCTTC
TRBJ2-1,-,TRBV4-3,few,15,CASSQALSSYNEQFF,TGCGCCAGCAGCCAAGCCCTGAGCTCCTACAATGAGCAGTTCTTC
TRBJ2-2,-,TRBV28,few,13,CASSSFGTGELFF,TGTGCCAGCAGTTCCTTTGGCACCGGGGAGCTGTTTTTT
TRBJ2-7,-,TRBV6-5,-,14,CASSPRGAHYEQYF,TGTGCCAGCAGTCCTCGGGGGGCCCACTACGAGCAGTACTTC
TRBJ2-1,TRBD2,TRBV19,-,16,CASSIGLAEGYNEQFF,TGTGCCAGTAGTATAGGACTAGCGGAGGGCTACAATGAGCAGTTCTTC